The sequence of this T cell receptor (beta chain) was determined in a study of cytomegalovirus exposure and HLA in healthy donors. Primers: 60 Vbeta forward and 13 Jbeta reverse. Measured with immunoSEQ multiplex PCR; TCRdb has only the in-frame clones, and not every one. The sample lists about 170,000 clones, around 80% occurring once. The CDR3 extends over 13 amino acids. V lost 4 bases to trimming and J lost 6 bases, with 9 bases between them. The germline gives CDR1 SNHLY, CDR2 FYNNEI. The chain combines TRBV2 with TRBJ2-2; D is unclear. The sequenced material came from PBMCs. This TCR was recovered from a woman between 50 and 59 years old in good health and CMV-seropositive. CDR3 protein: CASSASVAGELFF. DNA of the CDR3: TGTGCCAGCAGTGCGTCGGTCGCCGGGGAGCTGTTTTTT.